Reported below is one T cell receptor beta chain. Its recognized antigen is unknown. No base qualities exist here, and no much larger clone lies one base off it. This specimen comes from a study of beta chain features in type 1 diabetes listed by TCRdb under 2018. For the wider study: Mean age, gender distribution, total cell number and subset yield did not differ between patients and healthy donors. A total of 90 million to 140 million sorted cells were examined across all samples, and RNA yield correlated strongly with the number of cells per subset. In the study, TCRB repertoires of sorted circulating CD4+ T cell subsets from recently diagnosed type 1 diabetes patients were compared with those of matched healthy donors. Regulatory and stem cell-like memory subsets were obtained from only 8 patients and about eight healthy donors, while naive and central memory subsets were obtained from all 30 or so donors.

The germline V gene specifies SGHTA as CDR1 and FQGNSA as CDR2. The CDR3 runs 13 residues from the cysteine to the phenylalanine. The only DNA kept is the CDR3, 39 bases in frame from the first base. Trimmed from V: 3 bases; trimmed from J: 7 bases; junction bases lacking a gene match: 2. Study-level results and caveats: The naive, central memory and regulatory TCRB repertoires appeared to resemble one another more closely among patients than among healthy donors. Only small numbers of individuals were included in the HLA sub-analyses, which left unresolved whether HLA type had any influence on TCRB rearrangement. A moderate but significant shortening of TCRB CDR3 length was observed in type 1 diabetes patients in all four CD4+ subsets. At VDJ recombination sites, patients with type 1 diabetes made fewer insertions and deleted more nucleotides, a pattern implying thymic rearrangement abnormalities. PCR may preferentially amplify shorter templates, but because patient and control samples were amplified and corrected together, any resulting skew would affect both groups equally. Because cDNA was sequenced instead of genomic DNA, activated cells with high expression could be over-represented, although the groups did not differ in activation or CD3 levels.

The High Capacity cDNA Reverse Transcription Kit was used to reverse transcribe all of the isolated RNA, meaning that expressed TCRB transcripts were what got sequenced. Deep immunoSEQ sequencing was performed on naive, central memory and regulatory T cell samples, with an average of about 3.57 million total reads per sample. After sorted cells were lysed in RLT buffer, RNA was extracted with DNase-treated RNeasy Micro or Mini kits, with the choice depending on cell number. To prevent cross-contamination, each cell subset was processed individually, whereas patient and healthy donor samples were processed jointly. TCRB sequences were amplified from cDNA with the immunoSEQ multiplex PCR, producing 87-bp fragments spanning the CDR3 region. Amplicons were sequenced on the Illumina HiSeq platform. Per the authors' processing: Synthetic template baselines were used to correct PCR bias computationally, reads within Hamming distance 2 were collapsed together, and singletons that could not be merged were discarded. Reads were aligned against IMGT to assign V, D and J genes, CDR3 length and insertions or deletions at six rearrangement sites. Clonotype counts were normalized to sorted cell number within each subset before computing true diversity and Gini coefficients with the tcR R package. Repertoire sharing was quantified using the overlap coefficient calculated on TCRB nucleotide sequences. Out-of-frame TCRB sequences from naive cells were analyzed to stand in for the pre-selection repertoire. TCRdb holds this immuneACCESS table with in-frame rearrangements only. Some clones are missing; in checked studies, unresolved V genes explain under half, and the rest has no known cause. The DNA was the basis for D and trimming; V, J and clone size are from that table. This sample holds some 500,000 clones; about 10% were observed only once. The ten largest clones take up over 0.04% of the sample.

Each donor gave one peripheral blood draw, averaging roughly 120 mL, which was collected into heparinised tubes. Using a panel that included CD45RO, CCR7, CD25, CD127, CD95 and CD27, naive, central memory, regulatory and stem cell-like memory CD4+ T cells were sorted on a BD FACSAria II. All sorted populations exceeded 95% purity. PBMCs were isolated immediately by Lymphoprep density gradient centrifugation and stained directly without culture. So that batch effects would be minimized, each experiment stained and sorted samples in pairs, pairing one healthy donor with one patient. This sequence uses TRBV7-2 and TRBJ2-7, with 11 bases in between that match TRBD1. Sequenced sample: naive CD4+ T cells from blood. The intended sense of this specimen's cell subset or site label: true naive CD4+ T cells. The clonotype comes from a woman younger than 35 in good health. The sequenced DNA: TGTGCCAGCAGCTTGGACAGGGGGCGGGAGCAGTACTTC. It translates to CASSLDRGREQYF.